A selection of T cell receptor beta chains follows, all from one sample in a study of T cell responses to AZD1222 COVID-19 vaccine. Assay used: immunoSEQ multiplex PCR; TCRdb lists only in-frame clones, some missing. The sample carries 95,000 to 110,000 clones, around nine tenths recorded once. Material: peripheral blood, obtained 28 days after the second AZD1222 dose. The receptors shown here come from an adult who received the AZD1222 COVID-19 vaccine. Both conserved end residues are part of each CDR3.

TRBJ2-3	TRBV24-1	CATSYQDTQYF
TRBJ1-1	TRBV18	CASSPRLNTEAFF
TRBJ1-2	TRBV28	CASSVQGNYGYTF
TRBJ2-7	TRBV12-3/TRBV12-4	CASSFDYEQYF
TRBJ2-7	TRBV6-5	CASRDEGAGTYEQYF
TRBJ1-1	TRBV27	CASQLGASGTEAFF
TRBJ2-1	TRBV28	CASGTDRVYEQFF
TRBJ2-2	TRBV11-2	CASSPAGTGILGELFF
TRBJ2-7	TRBV19	CASSPRDRSSYEQYF
TRBJ2-7	TRBV18	CASSPVKGNEQYF
TRBJ2-7	TRBV29-1	CSVRDRNRYEQYF
TRBJ1-5	TRBV9	CASSVGQGNQPQHF
TRBJ1-1	TRBV6-2/TRBV6-3	CASSRQGGSPEAFF
TRBJ1-5	TRBV6-5	CASSYSQGGQPQHF
TRBJ2-7	TRBV4-2	CASSQESLSSYEQYF
TRBJ1-2	TRBV7-9	CASSEGNYGYTF
TRBJ1-4	TRBV12-5	CASGPPGGPNEKLFF
TRBJ2-7	TRBV6-2/TRBV6-3	CASSYTAGEQYF
TRBJ1-5	TRBV28	CATQDVGGRPQHF
TRBJ2-3	TRBV9	CASSVGGLTDTQYF
TRBJ1-2	TRBV28	CASSWGPRNYGYTF
TRBJ2-2	TRBV24-1	CATSDRDRANTGELFF
TRBJ1-2	TRBV6-1	CASSEGLSVYGYTF
TRBJ2-7	TRBV5-4	CASSLGQGAGRYEQYF
TRBJ2-7	TRBV4-3	CASSQGQIPYEQYF
TRBJ1-3	TRBV11-2	CASSLSSTGSGNTIYF
TRBJ2-7	TRBV5-1	CASSLGSISYEQYF
TRBJ1-5	TRBV18	CASSPPGAGGNQPQHF
TRBJ1-2	TRBV20-1	CSASPGANYGYTF
TRBJ2-1	TRBV19	CASSTIPGTARFNEQFF
TRBJ2-1	TRBV4-3	CASSQEGHRGEQFF